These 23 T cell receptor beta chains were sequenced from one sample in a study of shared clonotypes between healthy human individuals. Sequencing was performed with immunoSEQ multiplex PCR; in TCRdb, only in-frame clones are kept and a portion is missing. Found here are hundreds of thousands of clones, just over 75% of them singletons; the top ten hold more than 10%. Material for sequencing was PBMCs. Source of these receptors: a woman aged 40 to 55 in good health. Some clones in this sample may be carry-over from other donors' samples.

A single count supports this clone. CDR3: CASSDSIGSTDTQYF. The CDR3 DNA reads TGTGCCAGCAGTGACTCGATTGGTTCCACAGATACGCAGTATTTT. The chain joins TRBV6-4 to TRBJ2-3; D is unresolved. The CDR3 has 15 amino acids. Trimming removed 0 bases at V and 2 bases at J, with 9 bases between. Looked up from germline, CDR1 is MRHNA and CDR2 is SNTAGT.

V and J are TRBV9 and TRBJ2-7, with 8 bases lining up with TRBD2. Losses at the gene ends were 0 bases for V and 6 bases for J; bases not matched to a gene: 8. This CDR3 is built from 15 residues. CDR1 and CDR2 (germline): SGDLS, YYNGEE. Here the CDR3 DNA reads TGTGCCAGCAGCGTAGGTGCGGGGGGTGCCTTCGAGCAGTACTTC. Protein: CASSVGAGGAFEQYF.

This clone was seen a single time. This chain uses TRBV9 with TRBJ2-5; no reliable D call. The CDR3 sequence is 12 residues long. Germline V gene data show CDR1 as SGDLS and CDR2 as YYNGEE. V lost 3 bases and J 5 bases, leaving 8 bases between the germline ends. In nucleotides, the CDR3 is TGTGCCAGCAGCGCAGAGTCGGAGACCCAGTACTTC. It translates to CASSAESETQYF.

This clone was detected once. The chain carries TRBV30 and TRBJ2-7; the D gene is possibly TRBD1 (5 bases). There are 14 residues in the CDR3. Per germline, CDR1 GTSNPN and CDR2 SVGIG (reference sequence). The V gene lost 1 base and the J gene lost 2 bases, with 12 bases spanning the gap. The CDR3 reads CAWSEGLTAYEQYF. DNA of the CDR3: TGTGCCTGGAGTGAGGGGCTGACCGCCTACGAGCAGTACTTC.

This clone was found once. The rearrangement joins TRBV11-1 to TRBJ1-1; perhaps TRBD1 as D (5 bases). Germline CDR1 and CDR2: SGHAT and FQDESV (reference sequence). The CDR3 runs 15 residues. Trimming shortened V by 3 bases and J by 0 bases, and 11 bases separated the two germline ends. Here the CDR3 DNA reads TGTGCCAGCAGCTTCCCTGGACACTTGAACACTGAAGCTTTCTTT. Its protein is CASSFPGHLNTEAFF.

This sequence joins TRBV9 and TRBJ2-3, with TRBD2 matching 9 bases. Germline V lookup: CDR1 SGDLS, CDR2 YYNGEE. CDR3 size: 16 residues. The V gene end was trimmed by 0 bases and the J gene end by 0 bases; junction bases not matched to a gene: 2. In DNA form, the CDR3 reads TGTGCCAGCAGCGTAGAGACTAGCGGTAGCACAGATACGCAGTATTTT. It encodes CASSVETSGSTDTQYF.

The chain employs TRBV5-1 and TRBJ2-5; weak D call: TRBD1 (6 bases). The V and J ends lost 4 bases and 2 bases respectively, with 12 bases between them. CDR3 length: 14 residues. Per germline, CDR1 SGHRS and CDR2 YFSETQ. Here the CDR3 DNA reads TGCGCCAGCAGCCAACCACAGGGTCAAGAGACCCAGTACTTC. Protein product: CASSQPQGQETQYF.

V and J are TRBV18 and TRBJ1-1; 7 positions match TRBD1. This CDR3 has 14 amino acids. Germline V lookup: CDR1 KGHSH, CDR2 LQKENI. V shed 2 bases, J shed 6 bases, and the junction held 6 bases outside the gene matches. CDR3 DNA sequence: TGTGCCAGCTCACCAGACAGGGTTGGTCCTGAAGCTTTCTTT. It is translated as CASSPDRVGPEAFF.

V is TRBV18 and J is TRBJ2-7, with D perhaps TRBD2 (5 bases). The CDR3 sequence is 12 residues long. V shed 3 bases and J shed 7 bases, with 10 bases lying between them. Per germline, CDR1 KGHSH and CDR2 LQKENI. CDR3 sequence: CASSPRSGEQYF. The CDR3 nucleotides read TGTGCCAGCTCACCCAGATCGGGGGAGCAGTACTTC.

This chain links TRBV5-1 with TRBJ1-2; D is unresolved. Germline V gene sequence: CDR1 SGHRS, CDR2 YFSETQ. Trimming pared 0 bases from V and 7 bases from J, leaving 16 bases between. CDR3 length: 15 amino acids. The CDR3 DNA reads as TGCGCCAGCAGCTTGGAGGCATCCCTGGAGGGTGGCTACACCTTC. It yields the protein CASSLEASLEGGYTF.

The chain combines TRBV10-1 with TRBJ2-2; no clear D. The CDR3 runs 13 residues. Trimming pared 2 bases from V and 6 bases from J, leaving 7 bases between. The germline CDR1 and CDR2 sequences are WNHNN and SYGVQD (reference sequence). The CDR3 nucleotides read TGCGCCAGCAGTGAGGTGGTCCCCGGGGAGCTGTTTTTT. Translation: CASSEVVPGELFF.

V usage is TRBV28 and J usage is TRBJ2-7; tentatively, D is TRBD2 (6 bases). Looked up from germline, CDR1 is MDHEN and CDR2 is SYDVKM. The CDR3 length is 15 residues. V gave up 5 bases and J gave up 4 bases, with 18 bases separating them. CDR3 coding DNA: TGTGCCAGCAGTCGAACCGGGAGAAGTACGTACGAGCAGTACTTC. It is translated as CASSRTGRSTYEQYF. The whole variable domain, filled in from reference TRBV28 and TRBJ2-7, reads DVKVTQSSRYLVKRTGEKVFLECVQDMDHENMFWYRQDPGLGLRLIYFSYDVKMKEKGDIPEGYSVSREKKERFSLILESASTNQTSMYLCASSRTGRSTYEQYFGPGTRLTVT.

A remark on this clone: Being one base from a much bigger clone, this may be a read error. The CDR3 loop reads CAGSESGLAQPQHF. Here the CDR3 DNA reads TGTGCCGGCAGTGAATCTGGGTTGGCTCAGCCCCAGCATTTT. This chain links TRBV2 with TRBJ1-5; D uncertain. The germline gives CDR1 SNHLY, CDR2 FYNNEI. This CDR3 has 14 amino acids.

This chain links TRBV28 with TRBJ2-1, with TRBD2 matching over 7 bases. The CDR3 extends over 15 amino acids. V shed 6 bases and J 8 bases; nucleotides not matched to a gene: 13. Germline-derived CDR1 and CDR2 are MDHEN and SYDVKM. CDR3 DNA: TGTGCCAGCAGCCCAACTAGCGAGGGGTGGGATGAGCAGTTCTTC. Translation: CASSPTSEGWDEQFF.

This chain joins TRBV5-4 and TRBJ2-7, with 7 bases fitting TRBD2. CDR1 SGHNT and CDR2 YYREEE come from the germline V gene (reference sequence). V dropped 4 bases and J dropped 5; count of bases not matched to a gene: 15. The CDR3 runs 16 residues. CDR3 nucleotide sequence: TGTGCCAGCAGCCCGGGAACGGCGGGAGTGTCAGACGAGCAGTACTTC. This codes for CASSPGTAGVSDEQYF.

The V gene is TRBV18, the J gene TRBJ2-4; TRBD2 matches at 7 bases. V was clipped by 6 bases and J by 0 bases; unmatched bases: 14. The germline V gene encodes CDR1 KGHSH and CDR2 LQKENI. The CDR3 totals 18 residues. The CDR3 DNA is TGTGCCAGCTCCCCCTATGCTAGCGGTGACTTAGCCAAAAACATTCAGTACTTC. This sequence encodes CASSPYASGDLAKNIQYF.

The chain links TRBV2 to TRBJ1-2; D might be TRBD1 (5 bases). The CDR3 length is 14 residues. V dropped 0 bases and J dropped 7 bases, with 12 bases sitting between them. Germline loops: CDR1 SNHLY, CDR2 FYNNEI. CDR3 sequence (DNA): TGTGCCAGCAGTGAAGCCAGGGAGGTATCTGGCTACACCTTC. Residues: CASSEAREVSGYTF.

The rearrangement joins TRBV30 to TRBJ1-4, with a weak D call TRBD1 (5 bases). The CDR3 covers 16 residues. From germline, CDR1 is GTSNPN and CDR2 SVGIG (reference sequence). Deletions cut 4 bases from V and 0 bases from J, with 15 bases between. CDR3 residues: CAWKKGGAATNEKLFF. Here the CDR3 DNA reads TGTGCCTGGAAGAAGGGAGGGGCGGCAACTAATGAAAAACTGTTTTTT.

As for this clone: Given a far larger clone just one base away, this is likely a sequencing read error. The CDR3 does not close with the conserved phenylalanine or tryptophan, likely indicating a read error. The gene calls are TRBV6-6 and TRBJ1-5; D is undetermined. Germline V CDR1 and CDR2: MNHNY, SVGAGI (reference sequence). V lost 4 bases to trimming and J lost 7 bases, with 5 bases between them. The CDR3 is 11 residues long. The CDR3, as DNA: TGTGCCAGCAGTTCGGAGCAGCCCCAGCATTCT. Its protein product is CASSSEQPQHS.

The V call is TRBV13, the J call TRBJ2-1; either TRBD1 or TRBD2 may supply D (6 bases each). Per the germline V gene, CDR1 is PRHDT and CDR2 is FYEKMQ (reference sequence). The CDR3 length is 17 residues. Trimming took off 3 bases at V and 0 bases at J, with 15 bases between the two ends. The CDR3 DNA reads TGTGCCAGCAGCTTGTTCAGGGGAGCGGGCTCCTACAATGAGCAGTTCTTC. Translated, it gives CASSLFRGAGSYNEQFF.

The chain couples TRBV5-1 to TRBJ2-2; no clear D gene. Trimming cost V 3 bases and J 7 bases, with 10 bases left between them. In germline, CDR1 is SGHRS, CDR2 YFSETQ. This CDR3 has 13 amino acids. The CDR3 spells CASSSSTGGELFF. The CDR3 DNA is TGCGCCAGCAGCTCGTCGACTGGCGGGGAGCTGTTTTTT. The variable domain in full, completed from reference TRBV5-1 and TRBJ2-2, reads KAGVTQTPRYLIKTRGQQVTLSCSPISGHRSVSWYQQTPGQGLQFLFEYFSETQRNKGNFPGRFSGRQFSNSRSEMNVSTLELGDSALYLCASSSSTGGELFFGEGSRLTVL.

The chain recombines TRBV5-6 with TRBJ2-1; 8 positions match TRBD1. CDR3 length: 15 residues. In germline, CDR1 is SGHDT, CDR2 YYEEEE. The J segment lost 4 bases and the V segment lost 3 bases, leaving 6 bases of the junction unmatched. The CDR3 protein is CASSSDRGRYNEQFF. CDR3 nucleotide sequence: TGTGCCAGCAGCTCCGACAGGGGCAGGTACAATGAGCAGTTCTTC. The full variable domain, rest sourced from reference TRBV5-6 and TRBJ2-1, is DAGVTQSPTHLIKTRGQQVTLRCSPKSGHDTVSWYQQALGQGPQFIFQYYEEEERQRGNFPDRFSGHQFPNYSSELNVNALLLGDSALYLCASSSDRGRYNEQFFGPGTRLTVL.

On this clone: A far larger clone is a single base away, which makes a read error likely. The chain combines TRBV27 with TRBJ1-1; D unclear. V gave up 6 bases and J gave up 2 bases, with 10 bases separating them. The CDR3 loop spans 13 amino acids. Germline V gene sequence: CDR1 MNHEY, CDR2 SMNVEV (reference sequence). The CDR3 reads CASSERDNTEAFF. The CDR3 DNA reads TGTGCCAGCAGCGAGAGGGATAACACTGAAGCTTTCTTT.